This TCR beta chain was recorded in a study of blood T cell repertoires in COVID-19. Measured with immunoSEQ multiplex PCR; TCRdb has only the in-frame clones, and not every one. The table has under 300,000 clones, 80% to 90% seen once. CDR1 is SQVTM, CDR2 ANQGSEA, per germline. The CDR3 consists of 16 residues. Trimming cost V 2 bases and J 2 bases, with 17 bases left between them. The sample consisted of peripheral blood. This sequence was found in a woman in her thirties or forties with acute or convalescent COVID-19. The chain uses TRBV29-1 and TRBJ2-3, with a weak D call TRBD2 (5 bases). CDR3 DNA sequence: TGCAGCGTTGAACCCGGGGTGCGAATTTTCACAGATACGCAGTATTTT. Residues: CSVEPGVRIFTDTQYF.